Below are 10 T cell receptor beta chains sequenced from a single sample in a study of cytomegalovirus exposure and HLA in healthy donors. Primers included in the PCR were 60 Vbeta and 13 Jbeta primers. Sequenced by immunoSEQ multiplex PCR; TCRdb stores in-frame clones only, minus some. The sample includes fewer than 250,000 clones, 80% to 90% of them seen just once. Sequencing used PBMCs. Receptor source: a young man in good health and CMV-seronegative.

J is TRBJ2-1 and V is TRBV7-3; 16 bases align to TRBD2. With V trimmed by 4 bases and J by 12 bases, 9 bases remained unmatched. The CDR3 runs 16 residues. Germline lookup yields CDR1 SGHTA and CDR2 FQGTGA. The DNA of the CDR3 is TGTGCCAGCAGCTCCACCGGGACTAGCGGGGGGGTTGGGCAGTTCTTC. It codes for CASSSTGTSGGVGQFF.

The chain employs TRBV7-3 and TRBJ2-5, with D perhaps TRBD1 (5 bases). Germline V gives CDR1 SGHTA, CDR2 FQGTGA. V lost 5 bases, J lost 5 bases, and 15 bases lay in between. The CDR3 length is 14 residues. The DNA for the CDR3 is TGTGCCAGCAGCCGATCAGGGCAAGGGGAGACCCAGTACTTC. Encoded protein: CASSRSGQGETQYF.

The chain combines TRBV5-1 with TRBJ2-3; TRBD1 agrees at 7 bases. V dropped 4 bases and J dropped 0; count of bases not matched to a gene: 5. The CDR3 contains 15 residues. Germline CDR1 reads SGHRS; CDR2 reads YFSETQ. CDR3 DNA: TGCGCCAGCAGCGCCGCAGGGGGAAGCACAGATACGCAGTATTTT. Translating it yields CASSAAGGSTDTQYF.

This clone was seen more than once but under ten times. The chain combines TRBV5-6 with TRBJ1-2; no firm D call. The V end lost 0 bases, the J end lost 4 bases, and 13 bases lay between the germline ends. CDR1 is SGHDT and CDR2 is YYEEEE in the germline V gene. The CDR3 is made up of 15 amino acids. The CDR3: CASSLAGEVGYGYTF. The CDR3 DNA follows: TGTGCCAGCAGCTTGGCCGGGGAGGTCGGCTATGGCTACACCTTC.

The gene calls are TRBV6-6 and TRBJ2-7, with a tentative D call TRBD1 (5 bases). CDR1 is MNHNY and CDR2 is SVGAGI in the germline V gene (reference sequence). The germline V and J ends were trimmed by 4 bases and 2 bases, with 15 bases remaining between them. The CDR3 length is 15 residues. The CDR3 DNA reads as TGTGCCAGCAGTTTAACCCTCCGACAGACCTACGAGCAGTACTTC. This translates into CASSLTLRQTYEQYF.

This chain links TRBV28 with TRBJ2-7, with TRBD1 as a possible D gene (5 bases). Per the germline V gene, CDR1 is MDHEN and CDR2 is SYDVKM. Trimming left V 5 bases short and J 5 bases short, with 19 bases between. The CDR3 is 15 residues long. The CDR3 loop is CASSPAVGRVHEQYF. DNA for the CDR3: TGTGCCAGCAGTCCTGCTGTGGGCAGGGTCCACGAGCAGTACTTC. The entire variable domain, with the rest obtained from reference TRBV28 and TRBJ2-7, is as follows: DVKVTQSSRYLVKRTGEKVFLECVQDMDHENMFWYRQDPGLGLRLIYFSYDVKMKEKGDIPEGYSVSREKKERFSLILESASTNQTSMYLCASSPAVGRVHEQYFGPGTRLTVT.

This chain uses TRBV11-3 with TRBJ2-3, with 7 bases identical to TRBD2. This CDR3 region has 16 residues. CDR1 and CDR2 from the germline V gene are SGHNT and YENEEA. V gave up 1 base and J gave up 4 bases; unmatched junction bases: 8. The CDR3 region has the DNA TGTGCCAGCAGCTTAGGCCCTAGCGCGGGGGCAGATACGCAGTATTTT. This sequence encodes CASSLGPSAGADTQYF.

The J gene is TRBJ2-5, the V gene TRBV6-1, with 13 bases fitting TRBD2. Germline CDR1 and CDR2: MNHNS and SASEGT. The CDR3 covers 18 residues. V was pared by 1 base and J by 4 bases, with 9 bases of the junction left unmatched. CDR3 DNA: TGTGCCAGCAGTGAAGAAGGACTAGCGGGGGAAATGGTAGAGACCCAGTACTTC. Protein product: CASSEEGLAGEMVETQYF.

The chain is built from TRBV6-6 and TRBJ1-6; D unclear. The V gene lost 4 bases and the J gene lost 13 bases, with 11 bases spanning the gap. The V gene's germline CDR1 is MNHNY and CDR2 SVGAGI (reference sequence). This CDR3 region has 12 residues. For the CDR3, the DNA is TGTGCCAGCAGTTCGCAGGATTTTCCCCTCCACTTT. Its translation: CASSSQDFPLHF.

The gene calls are TRBV5-1 and TRBJ2-3; D unclear. Trimming removed 4 bases from V and 4 bases from J, with 7 bases in between. The CDR3 has 12 amino acids. Germline V gives CDR1 SGHRS, CDR2 YFSETQ. The chain's CDR3 is CASSPNSDTQYF. The CDR3 coding sequence is TGCGCCAGCAGCCCAAACTCAGATACGCAGTATTTT. The whole variable domain, remainder taken from reference TRBV5-1 and TRBJ2-3, is KAGVTQTPRYLIKTRGQQVTLSCSPISGHRSVSWYQQTPGQGLQFLFEYFSETQRNKGNFPGRFSGRQFSNSRSEMNVSTLELGDSALYLCASSPNSDTQYFGPGTRLTVL.